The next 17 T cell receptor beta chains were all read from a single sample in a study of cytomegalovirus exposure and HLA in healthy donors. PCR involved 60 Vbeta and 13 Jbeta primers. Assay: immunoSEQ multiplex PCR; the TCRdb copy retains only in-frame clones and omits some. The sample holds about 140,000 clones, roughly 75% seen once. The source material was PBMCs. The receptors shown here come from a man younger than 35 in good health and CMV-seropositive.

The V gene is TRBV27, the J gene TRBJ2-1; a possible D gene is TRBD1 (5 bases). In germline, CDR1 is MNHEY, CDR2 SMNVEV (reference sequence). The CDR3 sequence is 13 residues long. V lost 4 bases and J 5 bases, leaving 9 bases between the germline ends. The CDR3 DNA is TGTGCCAGCAGTTGGACAAACAACAATGAGCAGTTCTTC. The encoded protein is CASSWTNNNEQFF.

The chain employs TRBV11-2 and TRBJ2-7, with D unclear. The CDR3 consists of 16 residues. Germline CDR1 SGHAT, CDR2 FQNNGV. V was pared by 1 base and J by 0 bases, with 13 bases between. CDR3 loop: CASSLATVTYSYEQYF. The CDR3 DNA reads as TGTGCCAGCAGCTTAGCAACGGTAACCTACTCCTACGAGCAGTACTTC.

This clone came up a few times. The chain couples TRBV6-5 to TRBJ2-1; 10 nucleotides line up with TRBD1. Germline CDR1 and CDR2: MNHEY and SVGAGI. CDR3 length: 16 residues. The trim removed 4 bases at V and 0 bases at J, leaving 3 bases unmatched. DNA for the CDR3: TGTGCCAGCAGTTTATGGACAGGGGGCTCCTACAATGAGCAGTTCTTC. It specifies CASSLWTGGSYNEQFF.

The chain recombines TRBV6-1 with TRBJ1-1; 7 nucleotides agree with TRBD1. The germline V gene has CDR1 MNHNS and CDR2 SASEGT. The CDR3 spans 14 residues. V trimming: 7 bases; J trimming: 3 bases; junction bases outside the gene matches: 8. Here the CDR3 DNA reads TGTGCCAGCACATACAGGGGTTGGGACACTGAAGCTTTCTTT. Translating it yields CASTYRGWDTEAFF.

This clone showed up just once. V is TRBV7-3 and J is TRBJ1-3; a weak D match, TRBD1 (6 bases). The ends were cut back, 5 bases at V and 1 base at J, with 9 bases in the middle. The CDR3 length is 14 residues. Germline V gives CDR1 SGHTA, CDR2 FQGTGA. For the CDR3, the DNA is TGTGCCAGCAGCCAAACAGGGTCTGGAAACACCATATATTTT. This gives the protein CASSQTGSGNTIYF.

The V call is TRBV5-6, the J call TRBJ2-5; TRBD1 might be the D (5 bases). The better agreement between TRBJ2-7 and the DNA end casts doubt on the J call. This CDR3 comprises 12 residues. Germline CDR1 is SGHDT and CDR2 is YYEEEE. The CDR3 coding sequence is TGTGCCAGCAGCTTGAGGGGCGACGAGCAGTACTTC. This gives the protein CASSLRGDEQYF.

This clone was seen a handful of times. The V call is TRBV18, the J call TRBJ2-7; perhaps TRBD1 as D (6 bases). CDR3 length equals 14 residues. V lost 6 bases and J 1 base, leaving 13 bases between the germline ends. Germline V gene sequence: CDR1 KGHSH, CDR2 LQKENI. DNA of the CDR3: TGTGCCAGCTCGTCCAGGGGTAGGTCCTACGAGCAGTACTTC. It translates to CASSSRGRSYEQYF.

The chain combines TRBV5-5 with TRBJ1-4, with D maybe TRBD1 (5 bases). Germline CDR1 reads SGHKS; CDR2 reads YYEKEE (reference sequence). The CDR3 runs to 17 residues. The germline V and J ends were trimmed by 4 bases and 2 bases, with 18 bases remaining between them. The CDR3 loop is CASSTLRGEGTNEKLFF. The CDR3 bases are TGTGCCAGCAGCACCTTAAGAGGGGAGGGGACTAATGAAAAACTGTTTTTT.

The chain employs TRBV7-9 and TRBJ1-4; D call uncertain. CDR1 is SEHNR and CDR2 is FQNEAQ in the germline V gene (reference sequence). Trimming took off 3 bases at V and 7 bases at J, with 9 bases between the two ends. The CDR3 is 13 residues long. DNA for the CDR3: TGTGCCAGCAGCTTTGGAGTGACTGAAAAACTGTTTTTT. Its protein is CASSFGVTEKLFF.

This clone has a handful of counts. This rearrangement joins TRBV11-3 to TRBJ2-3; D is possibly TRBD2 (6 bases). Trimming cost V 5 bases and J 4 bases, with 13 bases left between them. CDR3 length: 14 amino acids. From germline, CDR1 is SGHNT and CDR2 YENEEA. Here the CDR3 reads CASSEAPGADTQYF. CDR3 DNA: TGTGCCAGCAGCGAGGCCCCGGGGGCAGATACGCAGTATTTT.

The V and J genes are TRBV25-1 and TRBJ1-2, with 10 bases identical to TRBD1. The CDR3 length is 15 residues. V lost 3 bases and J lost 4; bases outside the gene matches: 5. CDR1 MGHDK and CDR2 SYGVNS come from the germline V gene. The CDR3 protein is CASSDYRTGGYGYTF. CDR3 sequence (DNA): TGTGCCAGCAGTGACTATAGGACAGGGGGCTATGGCTACACCTTC.

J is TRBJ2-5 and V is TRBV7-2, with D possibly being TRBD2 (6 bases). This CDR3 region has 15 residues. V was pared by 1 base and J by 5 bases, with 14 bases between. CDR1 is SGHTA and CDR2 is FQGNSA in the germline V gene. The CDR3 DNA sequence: TGTGCCAGCAGCTTAGACTCTCGGGGGTGGGAGACCCAGTACTTC. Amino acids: CASSLDSRGWETQYF.

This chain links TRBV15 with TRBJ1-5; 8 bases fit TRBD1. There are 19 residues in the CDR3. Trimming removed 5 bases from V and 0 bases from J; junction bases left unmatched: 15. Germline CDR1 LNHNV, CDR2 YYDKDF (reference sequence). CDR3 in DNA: TGTGCCACCAGCGTACGGGACAGGAGGGACCTTTATAGCAATCAGCCCCAGCATTTT. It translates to CATSVRDRRDLYSNQPQHF.

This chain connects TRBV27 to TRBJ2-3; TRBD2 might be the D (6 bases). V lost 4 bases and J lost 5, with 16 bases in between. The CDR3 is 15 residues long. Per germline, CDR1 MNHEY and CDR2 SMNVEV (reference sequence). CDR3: CASSSPGLIQDTQYF. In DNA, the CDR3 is TGTGCCAGCAGTTCGCCGGGACTGATTCAAGATACGCAGTATTTT.

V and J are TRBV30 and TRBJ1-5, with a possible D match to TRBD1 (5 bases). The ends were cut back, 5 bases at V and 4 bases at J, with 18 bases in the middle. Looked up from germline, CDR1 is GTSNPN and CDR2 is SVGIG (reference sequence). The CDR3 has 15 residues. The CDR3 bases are TGTGCCTGGGGACGGGGGGAGATTGGAAATCAGCCCCAGCATTTT. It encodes CAWGRGEIGNQPQHF.

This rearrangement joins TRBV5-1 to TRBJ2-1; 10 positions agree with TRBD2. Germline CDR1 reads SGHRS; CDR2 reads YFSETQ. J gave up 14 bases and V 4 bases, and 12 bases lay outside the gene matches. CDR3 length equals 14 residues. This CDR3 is CASSPSTSGVWEFF. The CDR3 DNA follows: TGCGCCAGCAGCCCATCCACTAGCGGGGTCTGGGAGTTCTTC.

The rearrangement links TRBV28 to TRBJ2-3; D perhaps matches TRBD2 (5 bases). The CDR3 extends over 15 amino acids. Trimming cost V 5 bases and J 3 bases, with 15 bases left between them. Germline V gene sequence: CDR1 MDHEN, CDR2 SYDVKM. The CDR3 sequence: CASSVPAPGTDTQYF. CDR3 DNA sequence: TGTGCCAGCAGTGTCCCGGCCCCGGGGACAGATACGCAGTATTTT.